One and the same sample provided the 22 T cell receptor beta chains below, sequenced in a study of regulatory T cells in long-lasting Graves disease. Assembly of TCR beta libraries relied on iRepertoire HTBI primers together with Arm-PCR of CDR3 regions. MiXCR was run by TCRdb on the multiplex PCR reads, yielding one entry per CDR3 protein. Here the sample spans 350,000 to 500,000 distinct CDR3 sequences, around 13% being singletons. Time point indicated: newly diagnosed GD, antithyroid drugs for less than 3 months. After RNA was extracted from PBMCs, the TCR library was made from it. These records were also assigned to another study, of T cells in Graves' hyperthyroidism and ophthalmopathy.

The specimen was peripheral blood mononuclear cells (PBMCs), collected at new diagnosis, from a patient treated with antithyroid drugs. These receptors came from a woman in her 50s with Graves disease.

This clonotype has a count of ten or more. V is TRBV28 and J is TRBJ2-7; no firm D call. The V and J ends lost 3 bases and 4 bases respectively, with 13 bases between them. From germline, CDR1 is MDHEN and CDR2 SYDVKM. This CDR3 is 14 amino acids long. Here the CDR3 reads CASSLQAALYEQYF. The CDR3 DNA is TGTGCCAGCAGTTTGCAAGCAGCGTTGTACGAGCAGTACTTC.

This clonotype was detected many times. This chain uses TRBV3-1 with TRBJ2-7, with 8 bases fitting TRBD1. V was clipped by 2 bases and J by 5 bases; unmatched bases: 5. Germline V gives CDR1 LGHDT, CDR2 YNNKEL (reference sequence). The CDR3 has 14 residues. CDR3 in amino acids: CASSQPRTGHEQYF. The CDR3 DNA is TGTGCCAGCAGCCAACCCCGGACAGGGCACGAGCAGTACTTC.

This clonotype was observed a handful of times. V and J are TRBV5-6 and TRBJ2-3, with 15 positions matching TRBD2. The CDR3 runs to 17 residues. Germline V gene lookup returns CDR1 SGHDT and CDR2 YYEEEE. After removal of 4 bases from V and 3 bases from J, the junction contained 6 bases not matched to a gene. Here the CDR3 reads CASSRTSGRDGTDTQYF. Written as DNA, the CDR3 is TGTGCCAGCAGCCGGACTAGCGGGAGGGATGGGACAGATACGCAGTATTTT.

This clonotype has at least ten counts. The chain employs TRBV7-6 and TRBJ2-1, with TRBD2 matching over 7 bases. The CDR3 consists of 14 residues. The ends lost 3 bases at V and 12 bases at J; junction bases unmatched: 11. Germline V gene lookup returns CDR1 SGHVS and CDR2 FNYEAQ. Here the CDR3 reads CASSLDQTSMGQFF. The CDR3 nucleotides read TGTGCCAGCAGCTTGGACCAGACTAGCATGGGGCAGTTCTTC.

Concerning this clonotype: One end of the junction fails to match germline, which may point to a read error. The chain recombines TRBV3-1 with TRBJ2-5; D gene uncertain. The CDR3 has 14 amino acids. Germline CDR1 and CDR2: LGHDT and YNNKEL (reference sequence). For the CDR3, the DNA is TGTGCCAGCACCCAATCCCTACTTCAAGAGGCCCAGTACTTC. This codes for CASTQSLLQEAQYF.

This chain joins TRBV6-2 or TRBV6-3 and TRBJ2-7; D gene uncertain. This CDR3 spans 13 amino acids. V lost 4 bases and J lost 3, with 10 bases in between. Germline CDR1 is MNHEY and CDR2 is SVGEGT. CDR3 bases: TGTGCCAGCAGTTCCTGGACGGTCTACGAGCAGTACTTC. Its translation is CASSSWTVYEQYF.

This clonotype was counted many times. The chain has TRBV20-1 and TRBJ2-1; 7 bases line up with TRBD1. CDR1 DFQATT and CDR2 SNEGSKA come from the germline V gene (reference sequence). With V trimmed by 2 bases and J by 4 bases, 11 bases remained unmatched. The length of the CDR3 is 16 residues. CDR3 in amino acids: CSARLPTGSDYNEQFF. CDR3 sequence (DNA): TGCAGTGCTAGACTACCGACAGGGTCAGATTACAATGAGCAGTTCTTC.

This clonotype was counted a few times. The rearrangement uses TRBV5-1 and TRBJ2-3; D might be TRBD2 (6 bases). The CDR3 spans 14 residues. The germline V gene has CDR1 SGHRS and CDR2 YFSETQ. Trimming stripped 2 bases from V and 4 bases from J, with 11 bases between. The chain's CDR3 is CASSFGGFADTQYF. The DNA for the CDR3 is TGCGCCAGCAGCTTCGGGGGTTTTGCAGATACGCAGTATTTT.

This clonotype came up many times. The chain couples TRBV11-2 to TRBJ2-5, with 8 bases identical to TRBD1. The germline CDR1 and CDR2 sequences are SGHAT and FQNNGV. The CDR3 covers 14 residues. The J segment lost 1 base and the V segment lost 4 bases, leaving 2 bases of the junction unmatched. The CDR3 DNA is TGTGCCAGCAGCTCTACAGGGGGCCAAGAGACCCAGTACTTC. It yields the protein CASSSTGGQETQYF.

This clonotype occurred many times. V gene TRBV4-1 combines with J gene TRBJ2-2; D is unclear. Germline V gene data show CDR1 as MGHRA and CDR2 as YSYEKL. CDR3 length: 14 amino acids. Trimming took off 1 base at V and 0 bases at J, with 3 bases between the two ends. The CDR3 nucleotides are TGCGCCAGCAGCCAAGGAACGAACACCGGGGAGCTGTTTTTT. As protein: CASSQGTNTGELFF.

The chain recombines TRBV14 with TRBJ2-5; no reliable D call. V lost 1 base to trimming and J lost 5 bases, with 5 bases between them. CDR1 and CDR2 (germline): SGHDN, FVKESK. The CDR3 is made up of 12 amino acids. The CDR3 region has the DNA TGTGCCAGCAGCCAAGCCTGGGAGACCCAGTACTTC. Its protein is CASSQAWETQYF.

The J gene is TRBJ1-3, the V gene TRBV11-2; 8 bases agree with TRBD1. The germline CDR1 and CDR2 sequences are SGHAT and FQNNGV. The CDR3 has 14 residues. The ends lost 5 bases at V and 8 bases at J; junction bases unmatched: 8. The CDR3 nucleotides are TGTGCCAGCAGCCCCCGACAGGGGATGGACACCATATATTTT. This translates into CASSPRQGMDTIYF.

The chain is built from TRBV6-1 and TRBJ1-3, with D perhaps TRBD1 (6 bases). CDR3 size: 14 residues. CDR1 and CDR2 (germline): MNHNS, SASEGT. Trimming pared 6 bases from V and 0 bases from J, leaving 9 bases between. CDR3 sequence (DNA): TGTGCCAGCAGACAGGGAACCTCTGGAAACACCATATATTTT. It encodes CASRQGTSGNTIYF.

The chain combines TRBV29-1 with TRBJ2-1, with D tentatively TRBD1 (6 bases). V was clipped by 0 bases and J by 0 bases, with 12 bases between them. CDR1 and CDR2 from the germline V gene are SQVTM and ANQGSEA. The CDR3 contains 16 residues. The DNA of the CDR3 is TGCAGCGTTGAAGATTCGCAGGGGAGCTCCTACAATGAGCAGTTCTTC. Translating it yields CSVEDSQGSSYNEQFF.

This clonotype occurred many times. The chain has TRBV28 and TRBJ2-5; perhaps TRBD2 as D (6 bases). The CDR3 contains 15 residues. Germline V CDR1 and CDR2: MDHEN, SYDVKM. The ends were cut back, 4 bases at V and 3 bases at J, with 15 bases in the middle. CDR3 loop: CASSSPLAGKETQYF. The DNA of the CDR3 is TGTGCCAGCAGTTCCCCCCTCGCGGGAAAAGAGACCCAGTACTTC. Looking up the rest from reference TRBV28 and TRBJ2-5 gives the full variable domain: DVKVTQSSRYLVKRTGEKVFLECVQDMDHENMFWYRQDPGLGLRLIYFSYDVKMKEKGDIPEGYSVSREKKERFSLILESASTNQTSMYLCASSSPLAGKETQYFGPGTRLLVL.

This clonotype was recorded a few times. The chain joins TRBV18 to TRBJ2-7; D may be TRBD2 (5 bases). Trimming removed 0 bases at V and 6 bases at J, with 21 bases between. The CDR3 has 17 amino acids. Germline V CDR1 and CDR2: KGHSH, LQKENI. Here the CDR3 DNA reads TGTGCCAGCTCACCACCGCGAATCTCGGGGATTTCGTCCGAGCAGTACTTC. It translates to CASSPPRISGISSEQYF.

This chain links TRBV7-9 with TRBJ2-3; 10 bases map to TRBD2. The CDR3 spans 17 residues. Per germline, CDR1 SEHNR and CDR2 FQNEAQ (reference sequence). V lost 1 base, J lost 1 base, and 5 bases stayed unmatched. The DNA of the CDR3 is TGTGCCAGCAGCTTAGTAACTAGCGGGATCGGCACAGATACGCAGTATTTT. Its translation: CASSLVTSGIGTDTQYF.

Ten or more counts support this clonotype. The chain has TRBV2 and TRBJ2-4; D unclear. V lost 9 bases and J lost 0, with 9 bases in between. The CDR3 sequence is 13 residues long. CDR1 SNHLY and CDR2 FYNNEI come from the germline V gene. The chain's CDR3 is CASYGLAKNIQYF. CDR3 nucleotide sequence: TGTGCCAGTTACGGGTTAGCCAAAAACATTCAGTACTTC.

This chain links TRBV7-8 with TRBJ1-6; 7 bases match TRBD1. The CDR3 runs 16 residues. Germline lookup yields CDR1 SGHVS and CDR2 FQNEAQ. With 4 bases clipped from V and 7 bases from J, the junction kept 10 bases outside the gene matches. The CDR3 DNA reads as TGTGCCAGCAGCTCTTCCTCGGGACAGAAAAATTCACCCCTCCACTTT. It encodes CASSSSSGQKNSPLHF.

The rearrangement joins TRBV19 to TRBJ2-2; tentatively, D is TRBD1 (6 bases). Between the trimmed V and J ends, which lost 5 bases and 0 bases, there was a span of 10 bases. This CDR3 comprises 15 residues. CDR1 and CDR2 from the germline V gene are LNHDA and SQIVND (reference sequence). The CDR3 protein is CASSVPGANTGELFF. The CDR3 nucleotides read TGTGCCAGTAGTGTACCAGGGGCGAACACCGGGGAGCTGTTTTTT.

The sample holds many counts of this clonotype. This chain connects TRBV5-1 to TRBJ2-3, with 7 bases fitting TRBD1. This CDR3 comprises 14 residues. V was pared by 5 bases and J by 4 bases, with 7 bases of the junction left unmatched. Germline assignment: CDR1 SGHRS and CDR2 YFSETQ. The CDR3 region is CASRPYRGADTQYF. The CDR3 DNA sequence: TGCGCCAGCAGACCCTACAGGGGCGCAGATACGCAGTATTTT.

This clonotype appeared many times. This rearrangement joins TRBV11-2 to TRBJ2-4; 10 bases agree with TRBD2. Germline V gene sequence: CDR1 SGHAT, CDR2 FQNNGV. The CDR3 extends over 16 amino acids. With V trimmed by 5 bases and J by 0 bases, 4 bases remained unmatched. This CDR3 is CASSPGLAVAKNIQYF. CDR3 in DNA: TGTGCCAGCAGCCCAGGACTAGCGGTAGCCAAAAACATTCAGTACTTC.